The 5 T cell receptor beta chains below all came from one sample that was sequenced in a study of PD-L1 blockade in urothelial cancer. Here immunoSEQ multiplex PCR was the method, and the copy in TCRdb shows in-frame clones only, minus some. This sample has about 87,000 clones, with 80% to 85% found just once. Sample time point: pretreatment peripheral blood. The material sequenced was PBMCs, taken around atezolizumab (anti-PD-L1) treatment. Source of these receptors: a man in his 60s with urothelial cancer.

This clone was detected once. V usage is TRBV29-1 and J usage is TRBJ2-3, with TRBD2 as a possible D gene (6 bases). Trimming removed 1 base from V and 10 bases from J, with 12 bases in between. CDR1 is SQVTM, CDR2 ANQGSEA, per germline. The CDR3 is made up of 12 amino acids. CDR3 sequence reads: CSVEVDTSPQYF. Here the CDR3 DNA reads TGCAGCGTTGAAGTGGATACTAGCCCGCAGTATTTT.

This clone was observed a single time. The rearrangement joins TRBV7-9 to TRBJ2-3; D is possibly TRBD1 (6 bases). V was trimmed by 7 bases and J by 2 bases, leaving 7 bases between them. This CDR3 contains 12 residues. Germline values: CDR1 SEHNR, CDR2 FQNEAQ (reference sequence). The DNA of the CDR3 is TGTGCCAGCAACAGGGCCACAGATACGCAGTATTTT. It encodes CASNRATDTQYF.

This clone was detected only once. This CDR3 is CASSPRGGSTDTQYF. Here the CDR3 DNA reads TGTGCCAGCAGTCCACGGGGGGGGAGCACAGATACGCAGTATTTT. The chain joins TRBV2 to TRBJ2-3; 8 nucleotides agree with TRBD2. Looked up from germline, CDR1 is SNHLY and CDR2 is FYNNEI. The CDR3 totals 15 residues. The trim removed 5 bases at V and 0 bases at J, leaving 4 bases unmatched.

V and J are TRBV27 and TRBJ1-6; TRBD1 is a possible D gene (6 bases). V lost 3 bases to trimming and J lost 7 bases, with 13 bases between them. This CDR3 comprises 15 residues. Germline V gene sequence: CDR1 MNHEY, CDR2 SMNVEV (reference sequence). CDR3 in DNA: TGTGCCAGCAGTTTCAGGGGAACGGCCAATTCACCCCTCCACTTT. It is translated as CASSFRGTANSPLHF.

The J gene is TRBJ2-2, the V gene TRBV19; 10 bases are shared with TRBD1. CDR3 length equals 16 residues. Germline CDR1 LNHDA, CDR2 SQIVND (reference sequence). V dropped 5 bases and J dropped 4; count of bases not matched to a gene: 7. Written as DNA, the CDR3 is TGTGCCAGTAGTTCCAGGACAGGGGGGAGCACCGGGGAGCTGTTTTTT. Its protein is CASSSRTGGSTGELFF. The complete variable domain, with remaining parts taken from reference TRBV19 and TRBJ2-2, reads DGGITQSPKYLFRKEGQNVTLSCEQNLNHDAMYWYRQDPGQGLRLIYYSQIVNDFQKGDIAEGYSVSREKKESFPLTVTSAQKNPTAFYLCASSSRTGGSTGELFFGEGSRLTVL.